These T cell receptor beta chains were read from a single sample in a study of regulatory T cells in long-lasting Graves disease. TCRdb re-derived calls from the multiplex PCR reads in MiXCR, one entry per CDR3 protein. Found here are roughly 500,000 distinct CDR3 sequences, roughly 14% of them singletons; the top ten hold 8% to 10%. The sample also formed part of further work on T cells in Graves' hyperthyroidism and ophthalmopathy.

The sample consisted of peripheral blood mononuclear cells (PBMCs), taken at new diagnosis, from a patient treated with antithyroid drugs. The receptors originated from a man aged 25 to 40 with Graves disease. Each CDR3 is given with its conserved first and last residue. Fields, in order: clone size, D gene, J gene, V gene, CDR3 protein, CDR3 DNA. D genes are given only for firm matches. The size of a clone is reported for some rows only, either as once, few or many, or as a class for expanded clones.

many | TRBD1 | TRBJ2-7 | TRBV12-3/TRBV12-4 | CASSSQGAGYEQYF | TGTGCCAGCAGTTCCCAGGGGGCTGGATACGAGCAGTACTTC
many | TRBD1 | TRBJ2-7 | TRBV25-1 | CASSESGQFYEQYF | TGTGCCAGCAGTGAATCGGGACAGTTCTACGAGCAGTACTTC
few | TRBD1 | TRBJ2-7 | TRBV28 | CASSARDRNYEQYF | TGTGCCAGCAGCGCGCGGGACAGGAACTACGAGCAGTACTTC
- | - | TRBJ1-1 | TRBV11-2 | CASTTGRGGNTEAFF | TGTGCCAGCACCACCGGGAGGGGGGGCAACACTGAAGCTTTCTTT
many | TRBD2 | TRBJ2-7 | TRBV2 | CASSDLAGAREQYF | TGTGCCAGCAGTGACCTAGCGGGAGCGAGGGAGCAGTACTTC
many | - | TRBJ2-1 | TRBV28 | CASSRGRQFF | TGTGCCAGCAGTCGTGGGCGGCAGTTCTTC
many | - | TRBJ2-5 | TRBV14 | CASSRLPGQLGQTQYF | TGTGCCAGCAGCCGTCTCCCGGGACAATTGGGGCAGACCCAGTACTTC
- | - | TRBJ1-1 | TRBV19 | CASSLNYREGTEAFF | TGTGCCAGTAGTTTAAACTACCGGGAGGGCACTGAAGCTTTCTTT
many | - | TRBJ1-6 | TRBV2 | CASSTVQVRNSPLHF | TGTGCCAGCAGTACTGTTCAGGTTCGAAATTCACCCCTCCACTTT
many | - | TRBJ2-1 | TRBV7-3 | CASSLAGRDEQFF | TGTGCCAGCAGCTTAGCAGGAAGGGATGAGCAGTTCTTC
many | TRBD2 | TRBJ2-7 | TRBV6-5 | CASSSGISGSSVPHYEQYF | TGTGCCAGCAGTTCCGGGATTAGCGGGAGCAGCGTCCCCCACTACGAGCAGTACTTC
- | TRBD1 | TRBJ1-2 | TRBV29-1 | CSATGALYGYTF | TGCAGCGCCACAGGGGCTCTCTATGGCTACACCTTC
many | - | TRBJ1-4 | TRBV27 | CASSLSGAGYNEKLFF | TGTGCCAGCAGTTTATCGGGGGCCGGCTATAATGAAAAACTGTTTTTT
- | TRBD1 | TRBJ1-5 | TRBV5-5 | CASSETGGYYQPQHF | TGTGCCAGCAGCGAAACAGGGGGCTATTATCAGCCCCAGCATTTT
many | - | TRBJ2-2 | TRBV29-1 | CSAGTHTGELFF | TGCAGCGCCGGGACACACACCGGGGAGCTGTTTTTT
- | TRBD1 | TRBJ1-5 | TRBV2 | CASTLSGGPRPQHF | TGTGCCAGCACCTTATCAGGGGGCCCCCGGCCCCAGCATTTT
- | - | TRBJ2-3 | TRBV24-1 | CATSDSLDKTIVF | TGTGCCACCAGTGACTCCCTGGACAAAACGATCGTTTTT
few | - | TRBJ1-5 | TRBV19 | CASSTPPENQPQHF | TGTGCCAGTAGTACCCCGCCCGAGAATCAGCCCCAGCATTTT
few | - | TRBJ2-1 | TRBV30 | CAWGGGSYNEQFF | TGTGCCTGGGGAGGTGGGTCCTACAATGAGCAGTTCTTC
few | TRBD2 | TRBJ2-7 | TRBV5-4 | CASSNTPSGKQYF | TGTGCCAGCAGCAACACGCCTAGCGGGAAGCAGTACTTC
many | TRBD1 | TRBJ1-1 | TRBV7-3 | CASSPSPGQGAKRMNTEAFF | TGTGCCAGCAGCCCCTCACCGGGACAGGGGGCAAAGAGGATGAACACTGAAGCTTTCTTT
- | - | TRBJ1-3 | TRBV9 | CASSDSDGGNTIYF | TGTGCCAGCAGCGATTCGGACGGTGGAAACACCATATATTTT
few | TRBD2 | TRBJ2-1 | TRBV3-1 | CASSQTGLAGAVHNEQFF | TGTGCCAGCAGCCAAACAGGACTAGCGGGAGCAGTGCACAATGAGCAGTTCTTC
many | - | TRBJ2-1 | TRBV2 | CASRIDTSYNEQFF | TGTGCCAGCAGAATAGACACGTCCTACAATGAGCAGTTCTTC
- | TRBD1 | TRBJ1-2 | TRBV7-3 | CASSLMTGPYGYTF | TGTGCCAGCAGCTTAATGACAGGGCCCTATGGCTACACCTTC
few | - | TRBJ1-1 | TRBV29-1 | CSVSGMGTEAFF | TGCAGCGTTTCCGGAATGGGGACTGAAGCTTTCTTT
many | - | TRBJ1-1 | TRBV28 | CASSLSYLWGQTEAFF | TGTGCCAGCAGTTTATCCTATCTATGGGGGCAGACTGAAGCTTTCTTT
many | - | TRBJ1-2 | TRBV20-1 | CSARDPQGPYGYTF | TGCAGTGCTAGAGATCCGCAGGGACCCTATGGCTACACCTTC
many | - | TRBJ2-1 | TRBV20-1 | CSAREYWGGNEQFF | TGCAGTGCTAGAGAGTACTGGGGAGGTAATGAGCAGTTCTTC
- | TRBD1 | TRBJ2-7 | TRBV19 | CASSVRGQGIYEQYF | TGTGCCAGTAGTGTCCGAGGACAGGGGATCTACGAGCAGTACTTC
- | - | TRBJ2-3 | TRBV7-3 | CASSLFNTDTQYF | TGTGCCAGCAGTTTGTTCAACACAGATACGCAGTATTTT